Listed here is a single T cell receptor beta chain. Its target is unknown. This specimen comes from a study of cytomegalovirus exposure and HLA in healthy donors. Study outcomes and limitations: Per a prior analysis, the majority of TCR beta V segments were productive roughly 90% or roughly 30% of the time. No immune exposure information besides CMV serostatus was available. Indistinguishable V segments such as TRBV6-2 and TRBV6-3 were excluded. Researchers counted around 170 TCR beta chains as cytomegalovirus-associated.

CDR1 is SGHTA, CDR2 FQGNSA, per germline. The V segment lost 2 bases and the J segment 4 bases; nucleotides outside the gene matches: 5. The CDR3 has 14 residues. 13 Jbeta primers and 60 Vbeta primers were used for the PCR. Data came from immunoSEQ multiplex PCR; TCRdb stores just in-frame clones and leaves some out. The sample carries 100,000 or so clones, approximately 14% recorded once. This sequence joins TRBV7-2 and TRBJ2-7; 7 nucleotides align to TRBD1. The TCR sequence derives from a female donor in good health and CMV-seronegative. Sequenced sample: PBMCs. This chain's CDR3 is CASSLRTGYYEQYF. The CDR3 DNA follows: TGTGCCAGCAGCTTAAGGACAGGATATTACGAGCAGTACTTC.